The 12 T cell receptor beta chains in this list originate from one sample, sequenced in a study of glioma-infiltrating T cells after dendritic cell vaccination. Data came from immunoSEQ multiplex PCR; TCRdb stores just in-frame clones and leaves some out. Among tens of thousands of clones listed, about 90% were seen once. The sequencing here drew on blood, taken before dendritic cell vaccination. The source is a human donor with glioblastoma.

The rearrangement joins TRBV7-8 to TRBJ1-1; TRBD1 might be the D (6 bases). The CDR3 runs 15 residues. CDR1 and CDR2 from the germline V gene are SGHVS and FQNEAQ. The germline V and J ends were trimmed by 5 bases and 0 bases, with 13 bases remaining between them. CDR3 coding DNA: TGTGCCAGCAGCGCGGACAGTGGTATGAACACTGAAGCTTTCTTT. Residues: CASSADSGMNTEAFF.

The rearrangement links TRBV4-1 to TRBJ1-1, with D perhaps TRBD1 (6 bases). CDR3 size: 13 residues. The V gene's germline CDR1 is MGHRA and CDR2 YSYEKL. Trimming took off 3 bases at V and 7 bases at J, with 12 bases between the two ends. In DNA form, the CDR3 reads TGCGCCAGCAGCCATCTGGGGGCAGTTGAAGCTTTCTTT. This codes for CASSHLGAVEAFF.

The chain uses TRBV4-2 and TRBJ2-6; 9 bases line up with TRBD1. Trimming at V came to 3 bases and at J to 1 base, leaving 4 bases not matched to a gene. Germline V lookup: CDR1 LGHNA, CDR2 YNFKEQ. This CDR3 has 17 amino acids. CDR3 coding DNA: TGTGCCAGCAGCCACATGGACAGGGGTTCTGGGGCCAACGTCCTGACTTTC. Translation: CASSHMDRGSGANVLTF.

The chain employs TRBV5-1 and TRBJ1-5; D uncertain. In germline, CDR1 is SGHRS, CDR2 YFSETQ. CDR3 size: 15 residues. Trimming took off 0 bases at V and 6 bases at J, with 13 bases between the two ends. The CDR3 DNA follows: TGCGCCAGCAGCTTGGATGGTGCCCGGGGTCAGCCCCAGCATTTT. The encoded protein is CASSLDGARGQPQHF.

Worth noting for this clone: This CDR3 is also generated by other DNA sequences in the sample. The rearrangement links TRBV30 to TRBJ1-5, with 10 bases lining up with TRBD1. Germline V gene sequence: CDR1 GTSNPN, CDR2 SVGIG (reference sequence). CDR3 length: 16 residues. The junction had 6 bases not matched to a gene; V was cut back by 0 bases and J by 4 bases. In DNA, the CDR3 is TGTGCCTGGAGTGTACCGGGACAGGGGCGGAATCAGCCCCAGCATTTT. Protein sequence: CAWSVPGQGRNQPQHF.

The chain combines TRBV7-2 with TRBJ2-3; 10 bases map to TRBD2. J gave up 4 bases and V 1 base, and 8 bases lay outside the gene matches. The length of the CDR3 is 17 residues. Germline assignment: CDR1 SGHTA and CDR2 FQGNSA. The CDR3 region is CASSLDGASGSPDTQYF. CDR3 in DNA: TGTGCCAGCAGCTTAGATGGGGCTAGCGGGAGTCCAGATACGCAGTATTTT.

The rearrangement links TRBV14 to TRBJ1-1; 7 bases agree with TRBD1. The germline V gene has CDR1 SGHDN and CDR2 FVKESK. This CDR3 region has 14 residues. Trimming at V came to 4 bases and at J to 6 bases, leaving 8 bases not matched to a gene. CDR3 sequence (DNA): TGTGCCAGCAGCCGCCGGGGGCAGGGGGCTGAAGCTTTCTTT. Its translation is CASSRRGQGAEAFF.

As concerns this clone: This CDR3 is also generated by other DNA sequences in the sample. The V call is TRBV9, the J call TRBJ1-5, with D perhaps matching TRBD1 (5 bases). CDR1 and CDR2 from the germline V gene are SGDLS and YYNGEE. The V end lost 0 bases, the J end lost 2 bases, and 9 bases lay between the germline ends. The CDR3 runs 15 residues. The CDR3 here is CASSVDQGGNQPQHF. The CDR3 DNA is TGTGCCAGCAGCGTAGATCAGGGTGGCAATCAGCCCCAGCATTTT.

The chain joins TRBV7-8 to TRBJ2-7; tentative D call: TRBD1 (6 bases). CDR3 length equals 14 residues. The germline V gene encodes CDR1 SGHVS and CDR2 FQNEAQ. The V gene lost 5 bases and the J gene lost 0 bases, with 11 bases spanning the gap. CDR3 bases: TGTGCCAGCAGCCCGAGGGACACCTCCTACGAGCAGTACTTC. Residues: CASSPRDTSYEQYF.

This clone has only one observation. The chain couples TRBV7-8 to TRBJ2-7, with D tentatively TRBD1 (5 bases). The ends were cut back, 8 bases at V and 2 bases at J, with 25 bases in the middle. Looked up from germline, CDR1 is SGHVS and CDR2 is FQNEAQ. This CDR3 spans 17 amino acids. CDR3 sequence reads: CASVNPLGVERTYEQYF. The CDR3 DNA reads TGTGCCAGCGTAAATCCTCTAGGGGTGGAAAGGACCTACGAGCAGTACTTC.

This clone was picked up a small number of times. V usage is TRBV6-5 and J usage is TRBJ2-1; 7 bases match TRBD1. Germline V gives CDR1 MNHEY, CDR2 SVGAGI. The V and J ends lost 5 bases and 4 bases, in that order; junction bases with no gene match: 2. This CDR3 has 13 amino acids. The CDR3 sequence is CASSGTEYNEQFF. The CDR3 DNA sequence: TGTGCCAGCAGTGGGACAGAATACAATGAGCAGTTCTTC.

The rearrangement joins TRBV5-1 to TRBJ1-1, with no clear D. The CDR3 consists of 15 residues. Trimming took 3 bases from V and 2 from J, leaving 14 bases between them. CDR1 and CDR2 (germline): SGHRS, YFSETQ. CDR3 amino acids: CASSSEVGVNTEAFF. In DNA, the CDR3 is TGCGCCAGCAGCTCCGAAGTCGGTGTAAACACTGAAGCTTTCTTT.